The 11 T cell receptor beta chains given below trace back to one sample, sequenced in a study of T cell changes during pregnancy in multiple sclerosis. The method was immunoSEQ multiplex PCR; TCRdb's version includes in-frame clones alone and lacks a portion of them. The table lists 15,000 to 20,000 clones, roughly 85% of them singletons, with 5.8% in the top ten. The input for sequencing was CD8+ T cells from peripheral blood mononuclear cells, taken in the third trimester of pregnancy. Source of these receptors: a female donor in good health, enrolled as a control in a pregnancy study.

V gene TRBV19 combines with J gene TRBJ1-5, with D possibly being TRBD1 (6 bases). The ends were cut back, 7 bases at V and 4 bases at J, with 11 bases in the middle. CDR1 is LNHDA, CDR2 SQIVND, per germline (reference sequence). The CDR3 has 13 residues. The CDR3 is CASTGAVNQPQHF. In DNA, the CDR3 is TGTGCCAGTACAGGGGCGGTTAATCAGCCCCAGCATTTT.

The J gene is TRBJ2-1, the V gene TRBV7-3; TRBD2 matches 8 bases. Germline CDR1 SGHTA, CDR2 FQGTGA. The CDR3 consists of 15 residues. The V gene end was trimmed by 5 bases and the J gene end by 7 bases; junction bases not matched to a gene: 10. The CDR3, as DNA: TGTGCCAGCAGCCCCGGTGGCGGGGGGATGAATGAGCAGTTCTTC. Its translation: CASSPGGGGMNEQFF.

The V and J genes are TRBV7-9 and TRBJ2-5; weak D call: TRBD2 (6 bases). V was trimmed by 1 base and J by 6 bases, leaving 9 bases between them. Germline V gene sequence: CDR1 SEHNR, CDR2 FQNEAQ (reference sequence). The CDR3 sequence is 13 residues long. This chain's CDR3 is CASSLGREQTQYF. The CDR3 DNA is TGTGCCAGCAGCTTAGGTCGGGAGCAGACCCAGTACTTC.

The rearrangement joins TRBV11-2 to TRBJ1-2; 7 nucleotides agree with TRBD1. The germline CDR1 and CDR2 sequences are SGHAT and FQNNGV. The V segment lost 0 bases and the J segment 4 bases; nucleotides outside the gene matches: 5. This CDR3 is built from 15 residues. The CDR3 bases are TGTGCCAGCAGCTTAGATCCGACAGGGTTCTATGGCTACACCTTC. Translation: CASSLDPTGFYGYTF.

Only one count was recorded for this clone. V and J are TRBV5-6 and TRBJ1-2; the match to TRBD1 covers 7 bases. V lost 0 bases and J lost 7; bases outside the gene matches: 6. The CDR3 is made up of 14 amino acids. Per the germline V gene, CDR1 is SGHDT and CDR2 is YYEEEE. In nucleotides, the CDR3 is TGTGCCAGCAGCTTGGTGACAGGGAATCTTGGCTACACCTTC. Translated: CASSLVTGNLGYTF.

This clone was seen a single time. This chain connects TRBV7-8 to TRBJ2-3; D is perhaps TRBD2 (6 bases). V lost 0 bases, J lost 0 bases, and 10 bases lay in between. The CDR3 consists of 16 residues. Germline V gene data show CDR1 as SGHVS and CDR2 as FQNEAQ. The DNA for the CDR3 is TGTGCCAGCAGCTTAGCGGGCGGGACTAGCACAGATACGCAGTATTTT. This translates into CASSLAGGTSTDTQYF.

The chain links TRBV7-9 to TRBJ1-5; D is possibly TRBD1 (6 bases). The CDR3 is 15 amino acids. Germline V gives CDR1 SEHNR, CDR2 FQNEAQ (reference sequence). Trimming removed 1 base at V and 2 bases at J, with 9 bases between. The CDR3 DNA follows: TGTGCCAGCAGCTTAGGGGCAGGGGGCAATCAGCCCCAGCATTTT. It yields the protein CASSLGAGGNQPQHF.

The chain has TRBV10-3 and TRBJ2-7, with 8 nucleotides matching TRBD1. CDR3 size: 15 residues. Germline V gene data show CDR1 as ENHRY and CDR2 as SYGVKD. With 8 bases clipped from V and 4 bases from J, the junction kept 13 bases outside the gene matches. CDR3 amino acids: CAIGTPGQGRYEQYF. The CDR3 region has the DNA TGTGCCATCGGTACTCCCGGACAGGGACGTTACGAGCAGTACTTC.

V usage is TRBV5-3 and J usage is TRBJ1-5; D not certain. TRBV5-3 is an ORF for which the function is uncertain. Trimming took 1 base from V and 4 from J, leaving 6 bases between them. This CDR3 spans 13 amino acids. CDR3 residues: CARSLRGNQPQHF. The CDR3 DNA sequence: TGTGCCAGAAGCTTGCGGGGAAATCAGCCCCAGCATTTT.

In its sample, this clone was seen once. V and J are TRBV4-2 and TRBJ1-1, with D possibly being TRBD1 (5 bases). This CDR3 contains 16 residues. Germline CDR1 and CDR2: LGHNA and YNFKEQ. Trimming shortened V by 5 bases and J by 0 bases, and 16 bases separated the two germline ends. CDR3 residues: CASSLGGEELNTEAFF. The CDR3, as DNA: TGTGCCAGCAGCTTGGGGGGGGAGGAATTGAACACTGAAGCTTTCTTT.

V gene TRBV7-9 combines with J gene TRBJ2-3; weak D call: TRBD1 (5 bases). V was shortened by 4 bases and J by 5 bases, with 16 bases between the two germline ends. Germline V gene sequence: CDR1 SEHNR, CDR2 FQNEAQ (reference sequence). CDR3 length: 15 amino acids. This CDR3 reads CASSSQPLGEDTQYF. In nucleotides, the CDR3 is TGTGCCAGCAGCTCTCAACCGTTAGGGGAAGATACGCAGTATTTT.